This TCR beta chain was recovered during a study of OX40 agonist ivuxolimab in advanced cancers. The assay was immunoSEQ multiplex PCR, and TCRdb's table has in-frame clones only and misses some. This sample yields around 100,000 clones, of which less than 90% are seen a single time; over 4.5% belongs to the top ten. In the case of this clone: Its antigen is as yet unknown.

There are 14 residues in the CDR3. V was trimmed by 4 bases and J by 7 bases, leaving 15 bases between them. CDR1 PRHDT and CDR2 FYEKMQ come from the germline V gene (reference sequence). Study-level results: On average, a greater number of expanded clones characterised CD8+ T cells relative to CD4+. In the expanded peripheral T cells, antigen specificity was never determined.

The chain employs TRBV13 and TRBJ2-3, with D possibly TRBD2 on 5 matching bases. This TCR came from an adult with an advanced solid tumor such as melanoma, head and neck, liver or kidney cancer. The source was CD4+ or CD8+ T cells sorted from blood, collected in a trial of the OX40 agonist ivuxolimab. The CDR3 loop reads CASSSFTIANTQYF. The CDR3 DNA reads TGTGCCAGCAGCTCCTTTACTATAGCGAATACGCAGTATTTT.